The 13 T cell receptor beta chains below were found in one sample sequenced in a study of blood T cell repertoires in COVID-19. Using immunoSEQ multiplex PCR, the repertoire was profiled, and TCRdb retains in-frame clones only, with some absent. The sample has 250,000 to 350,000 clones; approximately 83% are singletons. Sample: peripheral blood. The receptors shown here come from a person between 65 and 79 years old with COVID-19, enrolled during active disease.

CDR3: CASSSGGRADEKLFF. The CDR3 coding sequence is TGTGCCAGCAGCTCAGGGGGCAGGGCCGATGAAAAACTGTTTTTT. The chain employs TRBV7-9 and TRBJ1-4; 8 bases fit TRBD1. Trimming took 4 bases from V and 6 from J; bases not matched to a gene: 7. The CDR3 is made up of 15 amino acids. CDR1 is SEHNR and CDR2 is FQNEAQ in the germline V gene (reference sequence).

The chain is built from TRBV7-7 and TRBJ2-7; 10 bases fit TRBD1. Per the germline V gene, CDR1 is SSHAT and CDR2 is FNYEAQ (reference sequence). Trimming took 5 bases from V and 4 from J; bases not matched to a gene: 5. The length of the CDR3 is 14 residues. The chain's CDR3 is CASSPDRGLYEQYF. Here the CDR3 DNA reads TGTGCCAGCAGCCCGGACAGGGGGTTATACGAGCAGTACTTC.

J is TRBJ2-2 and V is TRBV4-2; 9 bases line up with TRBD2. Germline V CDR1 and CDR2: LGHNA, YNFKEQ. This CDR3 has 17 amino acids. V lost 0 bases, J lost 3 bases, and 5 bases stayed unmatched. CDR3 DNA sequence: TGTGCCAGCAGCCAAGAGAAGACTAGCGGCTACACCGGGGAGCTGTTTTTT. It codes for CASSQEKTSGYTGELFF.

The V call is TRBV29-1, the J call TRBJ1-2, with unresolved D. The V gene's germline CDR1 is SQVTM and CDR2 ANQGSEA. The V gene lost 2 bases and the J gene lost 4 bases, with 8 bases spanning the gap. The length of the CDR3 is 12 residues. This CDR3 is CSVESNSYGYTF. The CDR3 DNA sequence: TGCAGCGTTGAAAGTAACAGCTATGGCTACACCTTC.

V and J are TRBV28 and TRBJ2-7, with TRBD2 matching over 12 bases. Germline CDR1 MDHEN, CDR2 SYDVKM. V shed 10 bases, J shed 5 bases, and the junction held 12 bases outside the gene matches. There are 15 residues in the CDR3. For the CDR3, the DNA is TGTGCCACTCTAGCTCCTAGCGGGAGGGCCGACGAGCAGTACTTC. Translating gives CATLAPSGRADEQYF.

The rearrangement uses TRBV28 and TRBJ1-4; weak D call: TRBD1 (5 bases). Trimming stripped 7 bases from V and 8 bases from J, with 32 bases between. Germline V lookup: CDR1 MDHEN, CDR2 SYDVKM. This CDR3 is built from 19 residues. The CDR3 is CASNNPRGGAGSSSEKLFF. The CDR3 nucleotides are TGTGCCAGCAATAACCCTCGGGGGGGAGCGGGTTCTTCTAGCGAAAAACTGTTTTTT.

The CDR3 reads CASSTRTALETQYF. CDR3 DNA: TGTGCCAGCAGTACACGGACAGCTCTGGAGACCCAGTACTTC. The genes are TRBV27 and TRBJ2-5, with D perhaps TRBD1 (6 bases). Germline CDR1 is MNHEY and CDR2 is SMNVEV (reference sequence). This CDR3 is 14 amino acids long. V was trimmed by 5 bases and J by 5 bases, leaving 15 bases between them.

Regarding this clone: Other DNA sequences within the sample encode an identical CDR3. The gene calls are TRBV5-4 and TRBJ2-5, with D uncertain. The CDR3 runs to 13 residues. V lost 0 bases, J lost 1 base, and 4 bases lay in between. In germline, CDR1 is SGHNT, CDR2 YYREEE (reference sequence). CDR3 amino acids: CASSLGSQETQYF. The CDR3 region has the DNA TGTGCCAGCAGCTTGGGGAGCCAAGAGACCCAGTACTTC.

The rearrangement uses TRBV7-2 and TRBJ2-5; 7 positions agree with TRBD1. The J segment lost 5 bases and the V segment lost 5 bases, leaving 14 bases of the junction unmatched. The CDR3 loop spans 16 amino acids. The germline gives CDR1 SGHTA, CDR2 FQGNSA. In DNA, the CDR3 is TGTGCCAGCAGCACCCTAGGGGGCGCGGTAGCGGAGACCCAGTACTTC. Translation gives CASSTLGGAVAETQYF.

DNA of the CDR3: TGTGCCAGCAGCCTATACCCCGGGGGTACAGATACGCAGTATTTT. It encodes CASSLYPGGTDTQYF. The chain combines TRBV14 with TRBJ2-3, with D maybe TRBD2 (6 bases). Trimming took 4 bases from V and 3 from J, leaving 14 bases between them. The CDR3 consists of 15 residues. Germline CDR1 is SGHDN and CDR2 is FVKESK.

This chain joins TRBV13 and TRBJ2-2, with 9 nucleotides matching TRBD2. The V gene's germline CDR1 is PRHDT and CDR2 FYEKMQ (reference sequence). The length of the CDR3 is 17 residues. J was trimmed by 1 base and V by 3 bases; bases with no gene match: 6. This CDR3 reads CASSFRLAAVNTGELFF. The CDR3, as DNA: TGTGCCAGCAGCTTTAGACTAGCGGCAGTGAACACCGGGGAGCTGTTTTTT.

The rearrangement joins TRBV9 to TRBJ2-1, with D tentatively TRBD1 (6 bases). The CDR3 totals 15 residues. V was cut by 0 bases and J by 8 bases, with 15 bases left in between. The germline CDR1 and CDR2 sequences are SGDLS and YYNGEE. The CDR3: CASSVEGGGFDEQFF. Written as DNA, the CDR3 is TGTGCCAGCAGCGTAGAAGGGGGTGGATTTGATGAGCAGTTCTTC.

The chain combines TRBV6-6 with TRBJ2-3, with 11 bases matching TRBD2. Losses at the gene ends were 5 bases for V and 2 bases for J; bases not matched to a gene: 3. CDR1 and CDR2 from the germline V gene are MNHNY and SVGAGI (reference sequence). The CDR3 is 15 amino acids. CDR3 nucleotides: TGTGCCAGCAGTGAGGGACTAGCGGTCACAGATACGCAGTATTTT. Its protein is CASSEGLAVTDTQYF.